The 13 T cell receptor beta chains below all came from one sample that was sequenced in a study of blood T cell repertoires in COVID-19. Sequencing was performed with immunoSEQ multiplex PCR; in TCRdb, only in-frame clones are kept and a portion is missing. The table has 250,000 to 300,000 clones, around 80% seen once; the top ten hold about 5.7%. The sequencing sample was made of peripheral blood. These receptors came from an older man with acute or convalescent COVID-19.

The chain couples TRBV28 to TRBJ2-5, with 8 bases identical to TRBD2. Per the germline V gene, CDR1 is MDHEN and CDR2 is SYDVKM. The CDR3 totals 15 residues. Trimming at V came to 2 bases and at J to 5 bases, leaving 7 bases not matched to a gene. CDR3: CASSLVRGARETQYF. In DNA form, the CDR3 reads TGTGCCAGCAGTTTAGTGCGGGGGGCGCGGGAGACCCAGTACTTC. The whole variable domain, remainder taken from reference TRBV28 and TRBJ2-5, is DVKVTQSSRYLVKRTGEKVFLECVQDMDHENMFWYRQDPGLGLRLIYFSYDVKMKEKGDIPEGYSVSREKKERFSLILESASTNQTSMYLCASSLVRGARETQYFGPGTRLLVL.

V usage is TRBV11-2 and J usage is TRBJ1-4, with TRBD1 matching 7 bases. This CDR3 is built from 18 residues. Germline V gene lookup returns CDR1 SGHAT and CDR2 FQNNGV. The V and J ends lost 4 bases and 4 bases, in that order; junction bases with no gene match: 15. In DNA, the CDR3 is TGTGCCAGCAGCTCTGGGCCAGGGGGTACTAAGAATAATGAAAAACTGTTTTTT. The encoded protein is CASSSGPGGTKNNEKLFF. Variable domain in full (rest from reference TRBV11-2 and TRBJ1-4): EAGVAQSPRYKIIEKRQSVAFWCNPISGHATLYWYQQILGQGPKLLIQFQNNGVVDDSQLPKDRFSAERLKGVDSTLKIQPAKLEDSAVYLCASSSGPGGTKNNEKLFFGSGTQLSVL.

The chain employs TRBV14 and TRBJ1-1; D may be TRBD1 (5 bases). The CDR3 runs to 17 residues. The germline V gene encodes CDR1 SGHDN and CDR2 FVKESK. V lost 6 bases, J lost 4 bases, and 24 bases lay in between. CDR3 protein: CASSHDREPGLGTEAFF. DNA for the CDR3: TGTGCCAGCAGTCACGATCGGGAGCCGGGGCTGGGCACTGAAGCTTTCTTT.

The chain carries TRBV6-4 and TRBJ2-7, with TRBD2 identical over 8 bases. This CDR3 spans 17 amino acids. The V and J ends lost 6 bases and 3 bases, in that order; junction bases with no gene match: 16. Germline values: CDR1 MRHNA, CDR2 SNTAGT. The CDR3 DNA reads as TGTGCCAGCAGACCTCCAAAAAAAGCGGGAGATCACTACGAGCAGTACTTC. Amino acid sequence: CASRPPKKAGDHYEQYF.

The rearrangement uses TRBV6-6 and TRBJ2-6; 9 bases line up with TRBD1. Per the germline V gene, CDR1 is MNHNY and CDR2 is SVGAGI (reference sequence). The V gene end was trimmed by 5 bases and the J gene end by 1 base; junction bases not matched to a gene: 9. This CDR3 is built from 18 residues. The CDR3 DNA is TGTGCCAGCAGTCAACGTTTGGGACAGGGATCTGGGGCCAACGTCCTGACTTTC. Protein sequence: CASSQRLGQGSGANVLTF.

The chain has TRBV19 and TRBJ1-4, with unresolved D. This CDR3 spans 15 amino acids. The germline V gene encodes CDR1 LNHDA and CDR2 SQIVND (reference sequence). V was cut by 10 bases and J by 2 bases, with 17 bases left in between. The CDR3 loop reads CATREEGLTNEKLFF. The CDR3 region has the DNA TGTGCCACGCGTGAGGAGGGTCTGACTAATGAAAAACTGTTTTTT.

This chain joins TRBV10-3 and TRBJ1-1; D is perhaps TRBD1 (5 bases). V was trimmed by 4 bases and J by 4 bases, leaving 19 bases between them. The CDR3 is made up of 16 amino acids. Germline values: CDR1 ENHRY, CDR2 SYGVKD. In DNA, the CDR3 is TGTGCCATCAGTGTAGGGGCGGGGGAACGTATCACTGAAGCTTTCTTT. Translating it yields CAISVGAGERITEAFF.

The V call is TRBV6-5, the J call TRBJ1-2; 7 nucleotides align to TRBD1. Trimming took 4 bases from V and 0 from J; bases not matched to a gene: 2. The CDR3 loop spans 14 amino acids. Germline CDR1 reads MNHEY; CDR2 reads SVGAGI. CDR3 nucleotide sequence: TGTGCCAGCAGTTGGACAGGTTCTAACTATGGCTACACCTTC. This codes for CASSWTGSNYGYTF.

This sequence joins TRBV6-5 and TRBJ1-6; the D gene is possibly TRBD1 (6 bases). The germline V gene encodes CDR1 MNHEY and CDR2 SVGAGI. Trimming took off 7 bases at V and 0 bases at J, with 10 bases between the two ends. The CDR3 is 15 residues long. The CDR3 DNA reads TGTGCCAGCAAAACAGGGAGCTCCTATAATTCACCCCTCCACTTT. It yields the protein CASKTGSSYNSPLHF.

The chain uses TRBV5-5 and TRBJ2-1; D gene unclear. Trimming shortened V by 4 bases and J by 6 bases, and 11 bases separated the two germline ends. Germline CDR1 is SGHKS and CDR2 is YYEKEE (reference sequence). The CDR3 totals 13 residues. In DNA, the CDR3 is TGTGCCAGCAGCCTAGTGAGTGCCAATGAGCAGTTCTTC. Its translation is CASSLVSANEQFF.

The chain couples TRBV4-1 to TRBJ1-3, with D uncertain. Trimming pared 3 bases from V and 5 bases from J, leaving 8 bases between. Per germline, CDR1 MGHRA and CDR2 YSYEKL. The CDR3 is 13 amino acids. CDR3 loop: CASSHGERNTIYF. CDR3 DNA: TGCGCCAGCAGCCACGGGGAGCGAAACACCATATATTTT.

The J gene is TRBJ2-2, the V gene TRBV9, with D tentatively TRBD1 (6 bases). The V gene's germline CDR1 is SGDLS and CDR2 YYNGEE. V was cut by 3 bases and J by 3 bases, with 12 bases left in between. The CDR3 runs to 15 residues. CDR3 DNA sequence: TGTGCCAGCAGCGCGCAAACAGGGTACACCGGGGAGCTGTTTTTT. Its translation is CASSAQTGYTGELFF.

The chain recombines TRBV28 with TRBJ2-3, with a possible D match to TRBD1 (5 bases). V lost 7 bases, J lost 3 bases, and 8 bases lay in between. CDR3 length equals 12 residues. Germline V lookup: CDR1 MDHEN, CDR2 SYDVKM. CDR3 in DNA: TGTGCCAGCAATCCAGGGACAGATACGCAGTATTTT. Its translation: CASNPGTDTQYF.